This TCR beta chain comes out of a study of tumor-infiltrating lymphocytes in primary liver carcinoma. Study-wide points: Only about 7-24% of top clones showed up in all five tumor regions. Less overlap was seen in tumor-adjacent and tumor-blood pairs than in tumor region pairs.

This CDR3 contains 14 residues. Germline CDR1 is SQVTM and CDR2 is ANQGSEA. V lost 3 bases and J lost 7, with 18 bases in between. A note on this clonotype: Its antigen is still unknown.

From 500 ng of total RNA, TCR beta-specific cDNA was reverse-transcribed using a constant-region primer. It was through three nested multiplex PCR rounds of slightly modified ARM-PCR that TCR beta libraries arose. Amplification in the first two PCR rounds was performed using TRBV1-TRBV30 forward primers and a C-beta reverse primer for around 10 cycles each. Each CDR3 protein gets one entry after TCRdb re-called the multiplex PCR reads with MiXCR. The data hold roughly 80,000 distinct CDR3 sequences, with 70% to 75% observed a single time. Investigators took RNA and DNA out together from 20-30 mg of unsorted bulk tissue.

The TCR sequence derives from a woman aged 55-70 years with primary liver carcinoma and hepatitis B virus infection. Sequences were obtained from liver tumor tissue from sampling region 4. Stated subset: tumor region T4, right-lateral pole. The chain is built from TRBV29-1 and TRBJ1-1; D is perhaps TRBD1 (5 bases). DNA for the CDR3: TGCAGCGTTGAGAGGGGCCGGCGGAGCATTGAAGCTTTCTTT. This encodes CSVERGRRSIEAFF.